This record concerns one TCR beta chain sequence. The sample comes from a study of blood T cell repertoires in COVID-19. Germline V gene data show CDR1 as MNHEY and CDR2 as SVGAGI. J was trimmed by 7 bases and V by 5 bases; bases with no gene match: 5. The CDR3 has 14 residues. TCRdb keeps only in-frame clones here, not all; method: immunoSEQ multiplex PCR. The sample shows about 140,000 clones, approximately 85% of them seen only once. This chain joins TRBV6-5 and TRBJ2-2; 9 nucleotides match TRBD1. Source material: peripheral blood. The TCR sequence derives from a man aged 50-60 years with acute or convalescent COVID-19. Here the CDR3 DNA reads TGTGCCAGCAGTCCCGGGACAGGGTTCGGGGAGCTGTTTTTT. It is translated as CASSPGTGFGELFF.